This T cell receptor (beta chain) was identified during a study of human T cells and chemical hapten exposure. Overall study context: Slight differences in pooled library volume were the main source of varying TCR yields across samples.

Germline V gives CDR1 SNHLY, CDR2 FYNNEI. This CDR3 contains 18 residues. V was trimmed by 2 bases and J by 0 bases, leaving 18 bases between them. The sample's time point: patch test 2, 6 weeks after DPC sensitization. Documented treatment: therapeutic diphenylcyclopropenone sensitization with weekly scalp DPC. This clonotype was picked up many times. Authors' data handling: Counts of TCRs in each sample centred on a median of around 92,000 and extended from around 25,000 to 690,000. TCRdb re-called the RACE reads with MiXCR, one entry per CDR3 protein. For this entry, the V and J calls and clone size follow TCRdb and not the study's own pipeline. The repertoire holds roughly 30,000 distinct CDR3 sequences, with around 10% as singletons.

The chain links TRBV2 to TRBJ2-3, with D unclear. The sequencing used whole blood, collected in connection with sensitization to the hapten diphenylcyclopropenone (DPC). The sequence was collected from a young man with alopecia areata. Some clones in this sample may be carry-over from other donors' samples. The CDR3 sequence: CASSESPPPPTSTDTQYF. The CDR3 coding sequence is TGTGCCAGCAGTGAATCGCCCCCTCCCCCCACTAGCACAGATACGCAGTATTTT.